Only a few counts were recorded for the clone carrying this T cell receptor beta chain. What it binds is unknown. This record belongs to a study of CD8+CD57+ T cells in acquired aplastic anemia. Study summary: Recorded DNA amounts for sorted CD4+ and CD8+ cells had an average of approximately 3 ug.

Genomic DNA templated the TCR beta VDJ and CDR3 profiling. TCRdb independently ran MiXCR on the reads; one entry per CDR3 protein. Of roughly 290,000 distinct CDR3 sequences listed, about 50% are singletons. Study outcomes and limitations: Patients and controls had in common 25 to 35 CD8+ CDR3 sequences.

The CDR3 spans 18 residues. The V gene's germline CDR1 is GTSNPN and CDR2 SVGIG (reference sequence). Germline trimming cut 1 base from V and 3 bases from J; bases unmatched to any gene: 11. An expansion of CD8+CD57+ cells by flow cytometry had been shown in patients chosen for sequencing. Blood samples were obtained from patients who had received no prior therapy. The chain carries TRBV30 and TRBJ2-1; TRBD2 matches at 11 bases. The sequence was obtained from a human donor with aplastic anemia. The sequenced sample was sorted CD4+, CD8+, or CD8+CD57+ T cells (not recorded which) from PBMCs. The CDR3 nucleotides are TGTGCCTGGAGTGGACGGTTTAGCGGGAGGGCGAACTACAATGAGCAGTTCTTC. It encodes CAWSGRFSGRANYNEQFF.